Shown below are 12 T cell receptor beta chains from a single sample sequenced in a study of naive and memory T cell subsets. Both TRBC1 and TRBC2 were covered by a beta constant-region primer of two equimolar oligonucleotides. Four rounds of PCR amplified the ligated cDNA using nested alpha and beta constant-region primers plus SP2. TCRdb reanalysed the UMI-ligation and nested PCR reads using MiXCR and keeps one entry per CDR3 protein. The table shows around 110,000 distinct CDR3 sequences, with over 30% occurring only once. Input material: central memory CD4+ T cells from blood. The receptors shown here come from a human donor in good health.

This clonotype was seen a single time. This sequence joins TRBV6-5 and TRBJ1-2, with 9 bases identical to TRBD1. The CDR3 runs 15 residues. The V segment lost 6 bases and the J segment 4 bases; nucleotides outside the gene matches: 9. Germline values: CDR1 MNHEY, CDR2 SVGAGI. The CDR3 DNA follows: TGTGCCAGCAGCCCCGACAGGGGGAACCCCTATGGCTACACCTTC. Translated: CASSPDRGNPYGYTF.

The rearrangement links TRBV7-2 to TRBJ2-2, with 7 bases lining up with TRBD2. The V and J ends lost 5 bases and 9 bases, in that order; junction bases with no gene match: 15. The CDR3 is 16 residues long. Looked up from germline, CDR1 is SGHTA and CDR2 is FQGNSA. The CDR3 is CASSDAPAGEVRELFF. CDR3 in DNA: TGTGCCAGCAGCGACGCCCCTGCGGGGGAGGTCCGGGAGCTGTTTTTT.

The chain couples TRBV7-9 to TRBJ2-5, with TRBD1 matching over 9 bases. V gave up 1 base and J gave up 3 bases; unmatched junction bases: 6. The CDR3 length is 16 residues. Germline-derived CDR1 and CDR2 are SEHNR and FQNEAQ (reference sequence). The CDR3 DNA sequence: TGTGCCAGCAGCTTAGACCCGGGACAGGGAAAAGAGACCCAGTACTTC. This encodes CASSLDPGQGKETQYF.

This chain connects TRBV28 to TRBJ2-7, with D unresolved. The V end lost 7 bases, the J end lost 0 bases, and 10 bases lay between the germline ends. The CDR3 totals 13 residues. Germline CDR1 is MDHEN and CDR2 is SYDVKM. The CDR3 DNA reads as TGTGCCAGCAACGTGAGGAGCTCCTACGAGCAGTACTTC. This codes for CASNVRSSYEQYF.

The chain links TRBV28 to TRBJ1-5; D uncertain. Germline loops: CDR1 MDHEN, CDR2 SYDVKM. Trimming cost V 3 bases and J 8 bases, with 17 bases left between them. The CDR3 extends over 15 amino acids. The CDR3 reads CASSFRVASIKPQHF. The CDR3 DNA follows: TGTGCCAGCAGTTTTAGAGTGGCGTCAATTAAGCCCCAGCATTTT.

This clonotype was recorded a few times. The CDR3 here is CASGFGTSIREQFF. Written as DNA, the CDR3 is TGTGCCAGCGGATTTGGGACCTCGATAAGGGAGCAGTTCTTC. The V and J genes are TRBV12-3 or TRBV12-4 and TRBJ2-1; D could derive from TRBD1 or TRBD2 (5 bases each). The ends were cut back, 8 bases at V and 10 bases at J, with 21 bases in the middle. The CDR3 runs 14 residues.

This clonotype was found a few times. The V and J genes are TRBV27 and TRBJ2-7, with D tentatively TRBD2 (6 bases). The CDR3 is made up of 16 amino acids. Per germline, CDR1 MNHEY and CDR2 SMNVEV (reference sequence). V was pared by 5 bases and J by 2 bases, with 19 bases between. The CDR3 reads CASSPRGTDGTYEQYF. As DNA, the CDR3 is TGTGCCAGCAGTCCCCGGGGGACCGATGGGACCTACGAGCAGTACTTC.

This clonotype was counted at least ten times. This sequence joins TRBV28 and TRBJ2-7, with D tentatively TRBD1 or TRBD2 (5 bases each). CDR3 size: 14 residues. V was shortened by 8 bases and J by 5 bases, with 19 bases between the two germline ends. CDR1 is MDHEN, CDR2 SYDVKM, per germline. Here the CDR3 DNA reads TGTGCCAGCCTTTCCTGGGGGAATAAAGACGAGCAGTACTTC. Its translation: CASLSWGNKDEQYF.

This chain joins TRBV12-3 or TRBV12-4 and TRBJ2-1; TRBD2 aligns across 9 bases. J gave up 4 bases and V 6 bases, and 10 bases lay outside the gene matches. The CDR3 covers 16 residues. Here the CDR3 DNA reads TGTGCCAGCAGGTCTATAGCGGGAGCCCTTTACAATGAGCAGTTCTTC. Translation: CASRSIAGALYNEQFF.

The V gene is TRBV6-6, the J gene TRBJ2-1, with 9 positions matching TRBD2. The CDR3 has 17 amino acids. Per germline, CDR1 MNHNY and CDR2 SVGAGI (reference sequence). V trimming: 0 bases; J trimming: 3 bases; junction bases outside the gene matches: 6. The CDR3 coding sequence is TGTGCCAGCAGTTACTCGAGTTTAGCGGGAGTCTACAATGAGCAGTTCTTC. This encodes CASSYSSLAGVYNEQFF.

The rearrangement joins TRBV14 to TRBJ2-1, with D perhaps matching TRBD1 (6 bases). The CDR3 runs to 14 residues. The V end lost 1 base, the J end lost 9 bases, and 13 bases lay between the germline ends. In germline, CDR1 is SGHDN, CDR2 FVKESK. CDR3 DNA sequence: TGTGCCAGCAGCCAAGCCCTCACAGGGAGTGAGCAGTTCTTC. This gives the protein CASSQALTGSEQFF.

By share, this clonotype ranks as medium-sized. The rearrangement links TRBV20-1 to TRBJ2-3, with D tentatively TRBD1 (6 bases). The CDR3 spans 15 residues. Looked up from germline, CDR1 is DFQATT and CDR2 is SNEGSKA (reference sequence). V shed 4 bases and J shed 1 base, with 15 bases lying between them. In nucleotides, the CDR3 is TGCAGTGCTATTGACCCAGGGGACCGCACAGATACGCAGTATTTT. Translated, it gives CSAIDPGDRTDTQYF.